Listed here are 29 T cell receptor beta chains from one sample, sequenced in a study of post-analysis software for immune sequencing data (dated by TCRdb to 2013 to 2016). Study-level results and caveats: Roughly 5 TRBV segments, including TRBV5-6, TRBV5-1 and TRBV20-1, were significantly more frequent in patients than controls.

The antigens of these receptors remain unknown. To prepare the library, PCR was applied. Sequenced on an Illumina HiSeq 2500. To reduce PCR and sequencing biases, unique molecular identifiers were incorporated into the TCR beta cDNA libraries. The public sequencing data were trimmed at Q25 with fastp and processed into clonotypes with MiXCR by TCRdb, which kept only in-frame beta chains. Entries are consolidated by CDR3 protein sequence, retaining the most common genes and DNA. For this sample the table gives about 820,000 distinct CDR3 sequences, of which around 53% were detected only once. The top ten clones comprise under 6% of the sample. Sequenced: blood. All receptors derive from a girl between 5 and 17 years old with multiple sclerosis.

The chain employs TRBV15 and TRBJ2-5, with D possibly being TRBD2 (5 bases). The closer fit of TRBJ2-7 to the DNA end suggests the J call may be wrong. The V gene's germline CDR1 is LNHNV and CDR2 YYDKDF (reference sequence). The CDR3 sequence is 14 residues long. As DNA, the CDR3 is TGTGCCACCAGCAGAGAGCGGGTTCTCTACGAGCAGTACTTC. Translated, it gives CATSRERVLYEQYF.

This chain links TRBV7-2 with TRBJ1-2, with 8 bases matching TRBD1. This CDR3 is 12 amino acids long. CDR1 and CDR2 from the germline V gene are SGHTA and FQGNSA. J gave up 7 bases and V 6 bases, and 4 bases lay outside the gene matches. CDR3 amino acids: CASRADRVGYTF. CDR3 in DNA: TGTGCCAGCAGAGCGGACAGGGTTGGCTACACCTTC.

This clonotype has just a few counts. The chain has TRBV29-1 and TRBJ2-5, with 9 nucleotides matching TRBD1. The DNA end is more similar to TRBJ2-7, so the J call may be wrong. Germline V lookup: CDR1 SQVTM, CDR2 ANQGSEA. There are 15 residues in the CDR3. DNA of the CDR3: TGCAGCGTTGAAGTCAATGGACAGGGGTCCTACGAGCAGTACTTC. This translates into CSVEVNGQGSYEQYF.

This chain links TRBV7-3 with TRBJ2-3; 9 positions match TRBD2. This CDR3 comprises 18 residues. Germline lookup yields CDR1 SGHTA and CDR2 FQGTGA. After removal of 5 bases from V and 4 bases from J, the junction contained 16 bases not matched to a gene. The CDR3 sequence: CASSPRKIAGVPADTQYF. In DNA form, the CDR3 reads TGTGCCAGCAGCCCCCGTAAGATAGCGGGAGTCCCAGCAGATACGCAGTATTTT.

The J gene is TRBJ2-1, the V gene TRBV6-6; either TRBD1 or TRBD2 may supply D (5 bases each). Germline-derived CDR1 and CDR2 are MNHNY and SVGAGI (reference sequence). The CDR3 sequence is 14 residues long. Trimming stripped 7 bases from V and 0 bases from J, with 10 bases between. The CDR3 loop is CASTPGPSYNEQFF. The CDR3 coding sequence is TGTGCCAGCACACCGGGACCCTCCTACAATGAGCAGTTCTTC.

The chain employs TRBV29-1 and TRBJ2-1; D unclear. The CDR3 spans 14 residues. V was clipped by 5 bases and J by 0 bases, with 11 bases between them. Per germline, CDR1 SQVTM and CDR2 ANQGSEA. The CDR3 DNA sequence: TGCAGCGTTTTCGGGTTAGACTCCTACAATGAGCAGTTCTTC. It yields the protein CSVFGLDSYNEQFF.

The CDR3 loop is CASSTRETGEQYF. CDR3 sequence (DNA): TGTGCCAGTAGCACCCGGGAGACCGGCGAGCAGTACTTC. The rearrangement uses TRBV19 and TRBJ2-5; tentatively, D is TRBD2 (6 bases). The end of the DNA is better explained by TRBJ2-7, so the J call may be wrong. Germline V gene data show CDR1 as LNHDA and CDR2 as SQIVND (reference sequence). The CDR3 loop spans 13 amino acids.

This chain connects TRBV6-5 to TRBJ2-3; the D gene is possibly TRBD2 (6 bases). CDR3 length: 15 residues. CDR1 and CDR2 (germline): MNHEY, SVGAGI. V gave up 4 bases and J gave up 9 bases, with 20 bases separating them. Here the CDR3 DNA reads TGTGCCAGCAGTTCCCGGACTACCCCCCACGACACGCAGTATTTT. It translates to CASSSRTTPHDTQYF.

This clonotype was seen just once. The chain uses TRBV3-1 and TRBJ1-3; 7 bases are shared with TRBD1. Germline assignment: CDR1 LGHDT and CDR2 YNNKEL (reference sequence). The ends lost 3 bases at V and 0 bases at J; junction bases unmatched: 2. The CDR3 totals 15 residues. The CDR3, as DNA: TGTGCCAGCAGCCATGGACAGGCCTCTGGAAACACCATATATTTT. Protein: CASSHGQASGNTIYF.

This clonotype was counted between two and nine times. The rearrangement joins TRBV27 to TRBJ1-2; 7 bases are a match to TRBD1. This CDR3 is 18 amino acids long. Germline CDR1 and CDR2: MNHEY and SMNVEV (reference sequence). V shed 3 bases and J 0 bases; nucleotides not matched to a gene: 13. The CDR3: CASSFHRQGGIANYGYTF. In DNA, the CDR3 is TGTGCCAGCAGTTTCCACAGACAGGGAGGCATAGCTAACTATGGCTACACCTTC.

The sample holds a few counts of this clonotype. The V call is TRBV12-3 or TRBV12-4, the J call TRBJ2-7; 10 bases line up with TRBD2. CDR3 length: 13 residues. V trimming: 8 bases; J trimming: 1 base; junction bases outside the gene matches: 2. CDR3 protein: CASGLADSYEQYF. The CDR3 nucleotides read TGTGCCAGCGGACTAGCGGATTCCTACGAGCAGTACTTC.

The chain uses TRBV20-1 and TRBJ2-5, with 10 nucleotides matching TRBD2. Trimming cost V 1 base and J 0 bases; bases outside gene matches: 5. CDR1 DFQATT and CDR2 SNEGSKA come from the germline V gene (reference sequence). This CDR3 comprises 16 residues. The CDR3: CSARVWTSGDQETQYF. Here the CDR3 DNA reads TGCAGTGCTAGAGTTTGGACTAGCGGTGACCAAGAGACCCAGTACTTC.

The CDR3 here is CASRNSGRLTDTQYF. The DNA of the CDR3 is TGTGCCAGCAGGAATAGCGGGAGGCTTACAGATACGCAGTATTTT. The J gene is TRBJ2-3, the V gene TRBV12-3 or TRBV12-4, with 10 bases lining up with TRBD2. CDR3 size: 15 residues. Trimming removed 6 bases from V and 3 bases from J; junction bases left unmatched: 6.

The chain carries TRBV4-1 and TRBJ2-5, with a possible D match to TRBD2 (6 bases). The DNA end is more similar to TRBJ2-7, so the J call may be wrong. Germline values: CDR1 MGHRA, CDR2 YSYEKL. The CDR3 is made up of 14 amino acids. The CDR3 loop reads CASSQEETSYEQYF. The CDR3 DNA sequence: TGCGCCAGCAGCCAGGAAGAGACTAGCTACGAGCAGTACTTC.

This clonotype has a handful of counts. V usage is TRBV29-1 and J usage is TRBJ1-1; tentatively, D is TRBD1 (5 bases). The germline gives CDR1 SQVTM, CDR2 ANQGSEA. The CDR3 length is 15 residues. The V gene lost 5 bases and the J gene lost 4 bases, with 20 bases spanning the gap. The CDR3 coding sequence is TGCAGCGTTAGCCCGTTTCCAGGAAGGGGCACTGAAGCTTTCTTT. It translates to CSVSPFPGRGTEAFF.

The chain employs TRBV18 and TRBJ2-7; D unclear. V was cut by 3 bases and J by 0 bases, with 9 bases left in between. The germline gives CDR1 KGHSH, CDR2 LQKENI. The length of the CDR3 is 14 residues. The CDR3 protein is CASSPLDTSYEQYF. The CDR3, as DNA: TGTGCCAGCTCACCGCTTGACACCTCCTACGAGCAGTACTTC.

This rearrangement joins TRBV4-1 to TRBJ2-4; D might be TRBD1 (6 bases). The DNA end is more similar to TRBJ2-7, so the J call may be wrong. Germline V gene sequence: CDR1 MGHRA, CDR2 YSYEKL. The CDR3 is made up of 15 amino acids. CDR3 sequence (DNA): TGCGCCAGCAGCCAGGTTTCAGGGGAGACCTACGAGCAGTACTTC. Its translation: CASSQVSGETYEQYF.

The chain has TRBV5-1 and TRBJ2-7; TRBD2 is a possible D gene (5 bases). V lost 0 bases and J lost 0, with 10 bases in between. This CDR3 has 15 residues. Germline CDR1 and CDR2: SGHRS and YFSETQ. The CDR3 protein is CASSLDLGSSYEQYF. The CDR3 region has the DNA TGCGCCAGCAGCTTGGATTTAGGGAGCTCCTACGAGCAGTACTTC. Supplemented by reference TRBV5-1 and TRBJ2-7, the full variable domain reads KAGVTQTPRYLIKTRGQQVTLSCSPISGHRSVSWYQQTPGQGLQFLFEYFSETQRNKGNFPGRFSGRQFSNSRSEMNVSTLELGDSALYLCASSLDLGSSYEQYFGPGTRLTVT.

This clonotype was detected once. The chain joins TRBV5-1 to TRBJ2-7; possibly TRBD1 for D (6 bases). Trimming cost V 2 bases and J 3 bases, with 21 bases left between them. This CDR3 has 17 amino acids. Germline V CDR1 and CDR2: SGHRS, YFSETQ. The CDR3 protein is CASSLHWTATPHYEQYF. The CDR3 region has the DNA TGCGCCAGCAGCTTACATTGGACAGCGACCCCCCACTACGAGCAGTACTTC.

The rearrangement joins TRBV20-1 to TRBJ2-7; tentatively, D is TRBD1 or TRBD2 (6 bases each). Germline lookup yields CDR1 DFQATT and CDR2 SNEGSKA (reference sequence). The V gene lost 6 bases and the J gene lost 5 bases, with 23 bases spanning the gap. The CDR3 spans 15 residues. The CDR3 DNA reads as TGCAGTGCCCCGGCTGGGGGCAGTTGGACTAACGAGCAGTACTTC. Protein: CSAPAGGSWTNEQYF.

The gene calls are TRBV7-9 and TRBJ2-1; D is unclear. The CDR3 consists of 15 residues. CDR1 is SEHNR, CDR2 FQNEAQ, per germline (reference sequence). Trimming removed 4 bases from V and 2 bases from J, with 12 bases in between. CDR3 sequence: CASSSSRATYNEQFF. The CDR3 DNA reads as TGTGCCAGCAGCTCGTCAAGAGCTACCTACAATGAGCAGTTCTTC. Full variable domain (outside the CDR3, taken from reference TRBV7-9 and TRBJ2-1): DTGVSQNPRHKITKRGQNVTFRCDPISEHNRLYWYRQTLGQGPEFLTYFQNEAQLEKSRLLSDRFSAERPKGSFSTLEIQRTEQGDSAMYLCASSSSRATYNEQFFGPGTRLTVL.

The CDR3 loop reads CASSPGGGPQHF. The DNA of the CDR3 is TGTGCCAGCAGTCCAGGGGGGGGGCCCCAGCATTTT. V usage is TRBV2 and J usage is TRBJ1-5; 7 bases align to TRBD1. This CDR3 comprises 12 residues. Trimming at V came to 5 bases and at J to 9 bases, leaving 4 bases not matched to a gene. Germline V gives CDR1 SNHLY, CDR2 FYNNEI. The complete variable domain, with remaining parts taken from reference TRBV2 and TRBJ1-5, reads EPEVTQTPSHQVTQMGQEVILRCVPISNHLYFYWYRQILGQKVEFLVSFYNNEISEKSEIFDDQFSVERPDGSNFTLKIRSTKLEDSAMYFCASSPGGGPQHFGDGTRLSIL.

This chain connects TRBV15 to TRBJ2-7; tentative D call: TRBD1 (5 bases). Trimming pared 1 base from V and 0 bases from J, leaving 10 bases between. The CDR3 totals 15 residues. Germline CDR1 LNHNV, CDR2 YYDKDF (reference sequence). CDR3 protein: CATSRVREGSYEQYF. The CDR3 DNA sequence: TGTGCCACCAGCAGAGTCAGGGAAGGCTCCTACGAGCAGTACTTC.

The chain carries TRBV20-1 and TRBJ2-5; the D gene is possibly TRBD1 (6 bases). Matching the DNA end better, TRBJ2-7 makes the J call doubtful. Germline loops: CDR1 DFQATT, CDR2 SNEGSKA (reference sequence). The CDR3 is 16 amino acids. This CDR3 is CSARDLGGGTLYEQYF. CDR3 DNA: TGCAGTGCTAGAGATTTAGGGGGTGGGACACTCTACGAGCAGTACTTC.

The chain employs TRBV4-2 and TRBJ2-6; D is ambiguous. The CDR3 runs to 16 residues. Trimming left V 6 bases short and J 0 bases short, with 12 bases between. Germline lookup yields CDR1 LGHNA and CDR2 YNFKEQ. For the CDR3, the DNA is TGTGCCAGCAGTCCCGAAGGAAGCTCTGGGGCCAACGTCCTGACTTTC. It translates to CASSPEGSSGANVLTF.

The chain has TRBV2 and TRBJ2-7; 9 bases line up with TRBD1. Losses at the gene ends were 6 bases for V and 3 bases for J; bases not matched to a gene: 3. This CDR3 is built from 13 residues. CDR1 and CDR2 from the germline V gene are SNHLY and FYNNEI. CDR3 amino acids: CASRLTGGYEQYF. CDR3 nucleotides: TGTGCCAGCAGGTTGACAGGGGGCTACGAGCAGTACTTC.

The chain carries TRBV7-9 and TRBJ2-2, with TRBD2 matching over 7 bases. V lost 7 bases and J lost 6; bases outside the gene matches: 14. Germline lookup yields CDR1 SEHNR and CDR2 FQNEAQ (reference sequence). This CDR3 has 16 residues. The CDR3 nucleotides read TGTGCCAGCACTGGGGGGGGGACGAACTTCCCCGGGGAGCTGTTTTTT. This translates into CASTGGGTNFPGELFF. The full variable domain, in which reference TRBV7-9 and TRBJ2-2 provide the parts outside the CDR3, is DTGVSQNPRHKITKRGQNVTFRCDPISEHNRLYWYRQTLGQGPEFLTYFQNEAQLEKSRLLSDRFSAERPKGSFSTLEIQRTEQGDSAMYLCASTGGGTNFPGELFFGEGSRLTVL.

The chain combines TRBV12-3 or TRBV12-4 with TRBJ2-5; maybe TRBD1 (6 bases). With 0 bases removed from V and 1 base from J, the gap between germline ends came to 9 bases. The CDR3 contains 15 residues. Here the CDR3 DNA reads TGTGCCAGCAGTTTAGCGCGAGGGGGCCAAGAGACCCAGTACTTC. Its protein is CASSLARGGQETQYF.

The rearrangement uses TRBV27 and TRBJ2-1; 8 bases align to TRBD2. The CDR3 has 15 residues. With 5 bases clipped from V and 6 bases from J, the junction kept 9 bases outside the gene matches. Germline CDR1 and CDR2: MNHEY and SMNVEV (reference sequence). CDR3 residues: CASSPTGLGTNEQFF. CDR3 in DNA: TGTGCCAGCAGTCCCACGGGACTAGGGACCAATGAGCAGTTCTTC.